This TCR beta chain comes out of a study of cytotoxic CD8 clonotypes in ibrutinib-treated CLL. The overall study: Response was recorded as partial in roughly 25 patients and complete in 2; at median around 70 months, about 14 remained remitted and about twelve had progressed. Response specimens were obtained following a median treatment duration of 12 months, with a range of 6 to 36. Points from the study as a whole: Investigators sampled sustained-remission and progressing patients at differing times.

Clones were sequenced by immunoSEQ multiplex PCR, and TCRdb holds only the in-frame ones, with some missing. The sample comprises 140,000 to 150,000 clones, about three quarters of which are singletons, and 5% to 5.5% rests with the top ten. Trimming pared 2 bases from V and 2 bases from J, leaving 10 bases between. Germline values: CDR1 MDHEN, CDR2 SYDVKM. CDR3 length: 14 amino acids. Comment on this clone: Its antigen is undetermined.

J is TRBJ2-7 and V is TRBV28; the D is unclear. Sequencing used PBMCs, obtained after 24 months of ibrutinib treatment. The clonotype comes from a human donor with chronic lymphocytic leukemia. The CDR3, as DNA: TGTGCCAGCAGTTTAGGGCAGTACCCCTACGAGCAGTACTTC. It codes for CASSLGQYPYEQYF.